The 25 T cell receptor beta chains below were found in one sample sequenced in a study of T cells after posttransplantation cyclophosphamide. Generated by immunoSEQ multiplex PCR, the TCRdb table keeps only in-frame clones and is missing some. The sample shows 10,000 to 15,000 clones, about 85% of them seen only once. Sequencing was performed on memory CD4+ T cells sorted from PBMCs. These receptors came from a man aged 45-65 years in good health, CMV-negative, and a related stem cell transplant donor.

The V gene is TRBV9, the J gene TRBJ1-1, with a weak D call TRBD1 (5 bases). The germline gives CDR1 SGDLS, CDR2 YYNGEE. The CDR3 extends over 13 amino acids. Trimming pared 4 bases from V and 5 bases from J, leaving 12 bases between. As DNA, the CDR3 is TGTGCCAGCAGCTCCCGACGGGGGACTGAAGCTTTCTTT. Protein product: CASSSRRGTEAFF.

This chain links TRBV4-2 with TRBJ2-2; D might be TRBD2 (6 bases). Trimming removed 3 bases at V and 5 bases at J, with 7 bases between. Germline V gene lookup returns CDR1 LGHNA and CDR2 YNFKEQ. CDR3 length equals 13 residues. The CDR3 bases are TGTGCCAGCAGCCAGACTAGTACCGGGGAGCTGTTTTTT. Its protein product is CASSQTSTGELFF.

The V gene is TRBV11-2, the J gene TRBJ1-4; possibly TRBD1 for D (5 bases). Germline V gene lookup returns CDR1 SGHAT and CDR2 FQNNGV. The CDR3 spans 13 residues. Trimming cost V 3 bases and J 8 bases, with 10 bases left between them. CDR3 protein: CASSFREGEKLFF. CDR3 bases: TGTGCCAGCAGCTTTCGGGAGGGGGAAAAACTGTTTTTT.

The chain recombines TRBV5-1 with TRBJ2-3, with no clear D. Trimming removed 4 bases at V and 2 bases at J, with 14 bases between. Per the germline V gene, CDR1 is SGHRS and CDR2 is YFSETQ. CDR3 length: 15 amino acids. CDR3 amino acids: CASSPMVADTDTQYF. The CDR3, as DNA: TGCGCCAGCAGCCCCATGGTAGCAGACACAGATACGCAGTATTTT.

This clone has only a few counts. The chain is built from TRBV6-4 and TRBJ2-1; 7 bases are a match to TRBD2. Trimming cost V 5 bases and J 6 bases; bases outside gene matches: 7. The length of the CDR3 is 14 residues. Germline loops: CDR1 MRHNA, CDR2 SNTAGT. The CDR3 reads CASSRDYQFNEQFF. In nucleotides, the CDR3 is TGTGCCAGCAGTCGGGACTATCAATTCAATGAGCAGTTCTTC.

This chain uses TRBV30 with TRBJ1-4; D is uncertain. CDR3 length: 13 amino acids. Germline CDR1 and CDR2: GTSNPN and SVGIG (reference sequence). V gave up 1 base and J gave up 8 bases, with 11 bases separating them. CDR3 region: CAWSGGFAEKLFF. The CDR3 DNA reads as TGTGCCTGGAGTGGAGGGTTCGCGGAAAAACTGTTTTTT. The full variable domain, its missing parts supplied by reference TRBV30 and TRBJ1-4, is SQTIHQWPATLVQPVGSPLSLECTVEGTSNPNLYWYRQAAGRGLQLLFYSVGIGQISSEVPQNLSASRPQDRQFILSSKKLLLSDSGFYLCAWSGGFAEKLFFGSGTQLSVL.

The count of this clone is one. The rearrangement uses TRBV19 and TRBJ1-2, with TRBD1 matching 8 bases. The ends lost 7 bases at V and 2 bases at J; junction bases unmatched: 9. Germline CDR1 and CDR2: LNHDA and SQIVND (reference sequence). The CDR3 length is 15 residues. The CDR3 bases are TGTGCCAGTATCCCTGGACAGGGAGTAAACTATGGCTACACCTTC. It is translated as CASIPGQGVNYGYTF.

This chain links TRBV5-4 with TRBJ2-7; 8 bases line up with TRBD2. CDR1 is SGHNT, CDR2 YYREEE, per germline (reference sequence). The CDR3 has 17 residues. V was clipped by 4 bases and J by 5 bases; unmatched bases: 17. CDR3 sequence (DNA): TGTGCCAGCAGCAACCCTTTGAGCGGGAGACGGCGTCACGAGCAGTACTTC. This translates into CASSNPLSGRRRHEQYF.

V gene TRBV30 combines with J gene TRBJ1-3, with TRBD1 as a possible D gene (6 bases). Germline CDR1 reads GTSNPN; CDR2 reads SVGIG (reference sequence). V dropped 0 bases and J dropped 0 bases, with 6 bases sitting between them. CDR3 length equals 14 residues. The CDR3 coding sequence is TGTGCCTGGAGTGTAGGGGGCTCTGGAAACACCATATATTTT. It translates to CAWSVGGSGNTIYF.

The chain uses TRBV29-1 and TRBJ1-1; 8 bases agree with TRBD1. In germline, CDR1 is SQVTM, CDR2 ANQGSEA. V lost 6 bases and J lost 4; bases outside the gene matches: 13. This CDR3 region has 15 residues. CDR3 DNA sequence: TGCAGCGTGCGCAGCGAGGGGACAGGTATCACTGAAGCTTTCTTT. This encodes CSVRSEGTGITEAFF.

This clone was found once. V and J are TRBV7-9 and TRBJ2-5; the match to TRBD2 covers 9 bases. Germline CDR1 reads SEHNR; CDR2 reads FQNEAQ (reference sequence). The CDR3 has 14 amino acids. Losses at the gene ends were 2 bases for V and 5 bases for J; bases not matched to a gene: 3. In nucleotides, the CDR3 is TGTGCCAGCAGCTTAAGGGCGGGAGGGGAGACCCAGTACTTC. Its protein product is CASSLRAGGETQYF.

For the CDR3, the DNA is TGTGCCAGTACCCTGGGGGGACAGGGTGGTTTCTATGGCTACACCTTC. This encodes CASTLGGQGGFYGYTF. The chain joins TRBV19 to TRBJ1-2; 9 nucleotides line up with TRBD1. This CDR3 region has 16 residues. V shed 7 bases, J shed 4 bases, and the junction held 13 bases outside the gene matches. Germline V lookup: CDR1 LNHDA, CDR2 SQIVND (reference sequence).

The chain is built from TRBV15 and TRBJ2-3, with 9 bases aligning to TRBD2. Germline loops: CDR1 LNHNV, CDR2 YYDKDF (reference sequence). The CDR3 sequence is 15 residues long. The trim removed 5 bases at V and 0 bases at J, leaving 3 bases unmatched. The CDR3 reads CATSGGGASTDTQYF. The CDR3 nucleotides are TGTGCCACCAGCGGCGGGGGGGCTAGCACAGATACGCAGTATTTT. The whole variable domain, filled in from reference TRBV15 and TRBJ2-3, reads DAMVIQNPRYQVTQFGKPVTLSCSQTLNHNVMYWYQQKSSQAPKLLFHYYDKDFNNEADTPDNFQSRRPNTSFCFLDIRSPGLGDTAMYLCATSGGGASTDTQYFGPGTRLTVL.

This chain connects TRBV7-9 to TRBJ1-2; a weak D match, TRBD1 (6 bases). The germline V gene encodes CDR1 SEHNR and CDR2 FQNEAQ (reference sequence). The CDR3 consists of 14 residues. Trimming removed 5 bases at V and 0 bases at J, with 10 bases between. The CDR3 nucleotides read TGTGCCAGCAGCCCTGGGACACCTAACTATGGCTACACCTTC. Translating gives CASSPGTPNYGYTF.

This clone was seen only a few times. This sequence joins TRBV4-3 and TRBJ2-1, with D possibly being TRBD2 (6 bases). The CDR3 contains 15 residues. CDR1 is LGHNA and CDR2 is YSLEER in the germline V gene. Trimming took 0 bases from V and 4 from J, leaving 10 bases between them. DNA of the CDR3: TGCGCCAGCAGCCAAGATGCGGGGCGGTACAATGAGCAGTTCTTC. It specifies CASSQDAGRYNEQFF.

This rearrangement joins TRBV9 to TRBJ2-7, with D unresolved. Trimming removed 0 bases at V and 0 bases at J, with 10 bases between. The CDR3 covers 15 residues. Germline loops: CDR1 SGDLS, CDR2 YYNGEE. The CDR3 DNA sequence: TGTGCCAGCAGCGTAGGACTCGCGAACTCCTACGAGCAGTACTTC. The encoded protein is CASSVGLANSYEQYF. Supplemented by reference TRBV9 and TRBJ2-7, the full variable domain reads DSGVTQTPKHLITATGQRVTLRCSPRSGDLSVYWYQQSLDQGLQFLIQYYNGEERAKGNILERFSAQQFPDLHSELNLSSLELGDSALYFCASSVGLANSYEQYFGPGTRLTVT.

The genes are TRBV11-2 and TRBJ1-1; 7 bases match TRBD1. Losses at the gene ends were 3 bases for V and 8 bases for J; bases not matched to a gene: 9. This CDR3 is built from 14 residues. Germline CDR1 is SGHAT and CDR2 is FQNNGV. CDR3 region: CASSLGLRGMEAFF. The CDR3 DNA reads as TGTGCCAGCAGCTTGGGTCTCAGGGGGATGGAAGCTTTCTTT.

The gene calls are TRBV11-2 and TRBJ2-7, with 8 positions matching TRBD2. V lost 6 bases and J lost 3; bases outside the gene matches: 4. This CDR3 is 13 amino acids long. Germline CDR1 and CDR2: SGHAT and FQNNGV. CDR3: CASRGLDRYEQYF. In DNA form, the CDR3 reads TGTGCCAGCAGGGGACTAGATCGCTACGAGCAGTACTTC.

The chain is built from TRBV5-1 and TRBJ2-3; TRBD2 matches at 13 bases. V trimming: 3 bases; J trimming: 4 bases; junction bases outside the gene matches: 5. The length of the CDR3 is 16 residues. From germline, CDR1 is SGHRS and CDR2 YFSETQ. CDR3 nucleotide sequence: TGCGCCAGCAGCTCAGGACTAGCGGGAGCTGCAGATACGCAGTATTTT. It is translated as CASSSGLAGAADTQYF.

This clone has only one observation. The V gene is TRBV15, the J gene TRBJ2-3, with D perhaps TRBD2 (6 bases). The CDR3 consists of 17 residues. Germline V gene data show CDR1 as LNHNV and CDR2 as YYDKDF (reference sequence). V was pared by 3 bases and J by 0 bases, with 16 bases between. The CDR3 loop is CATSSEKLAVSTDTQYF. CDR3 nucleotide sequence: TGTGCCACCAGCAGTGAAAAACTAGCTGTGAGCACAGATACGCAGTATTTT. Complete variable domain (other parts from reference TRBV15 and TRBJ2-3): DAMVIQNPRYQVTQFGKPVTLSCSQTLNHNVMYWYQQKSSQAPKLLFHYYDKDFNNEADTPDNFQSRRPNTSFCFLDIRSPGLGDTAMYLCATSSEKLAVSTDTQYFGPGTRLTVL.

The chain couples TRBV19 to TRBJ1-6, with 10 bases identical to TRBD1. CDR3 length: 14 amino acids. V lost 10 bases to trimming and J lost 8 bases; unmatched junction nucleotides: 8. Germline V gives CDR1 LNHDA, CDR2 SQIVND (reference sequence). The CDR3 coding sequence is TGTGCCACGCAGACAGGGGGCAAGGATTCACCCCTCCACTTT. Its translation: CATQTGGKDSPLHF.

The CDR3 DNA sequence: TGTGCCACCTTGACACCCCCCTACAATGAGCAGTTCTTC. This codes for CATLTPPYNEQFF. This chain connects TRBV6-5 to TRBJ2-1, with D uncertain. Looked up from germline, CDR1 is MNHEY and CDR2 is SVGAGI. There are 13 residues in the CDR3. The V end lost 10 bases, the J end lost 2 bases, and 12 bases lay between the germline ends.

The gene calls are TRBV6-5 and TRBJ2-1, with 12 bases that match TRBD1. Trimming cost V 7 bases and J 7 bases; bases outside gene matches: 5. CDR1 and CDR2 from the germline V gene are MNHEY and SVGAGI. This CDR3 spans 14 amino acids. CDR3 in amino acids: CASTGTGGRNEQFF. The CDR3 bases are TGTGCCAGCACTGGGACAGGGGGCAGAAATGAGCAGTTCTTC.

The V call is TRBV11-2, the J call TRBJ2-4; 8 nucleotides match TRBD1. Trimming at V came to 7 bases and at J to 3 bases, leaving 5 bases not matched to a gene. Germline V CDR1 and CDR2: SGHAT, FQNNGV. The CDR3 sequence is 14 residues long. The CDR3 region is CASIQQGDKNIQYF. Here the CDR3 DNA reads TGTGCCAGCATCCAACAGGGGGACAAAAACATTCAGTACTTC.

The chain carries TRBV6-6 and TRBJ1-5, with 7 bases identical to TRBD1. The CDR3 covers 14 residues. CDR1 and CDR2 (germline): MNHNY, SVGAGI (reference sequence). The trim removed 6 bases at V and 3 bases at J, leaving 5 bases unmatched. In DNA form, the CDR3 reads TGTGCCAGCAGACCAACAGGGGACAATCAGCCCCAGCATTTT. Its protein product is CASRPTGDNQPQHF.